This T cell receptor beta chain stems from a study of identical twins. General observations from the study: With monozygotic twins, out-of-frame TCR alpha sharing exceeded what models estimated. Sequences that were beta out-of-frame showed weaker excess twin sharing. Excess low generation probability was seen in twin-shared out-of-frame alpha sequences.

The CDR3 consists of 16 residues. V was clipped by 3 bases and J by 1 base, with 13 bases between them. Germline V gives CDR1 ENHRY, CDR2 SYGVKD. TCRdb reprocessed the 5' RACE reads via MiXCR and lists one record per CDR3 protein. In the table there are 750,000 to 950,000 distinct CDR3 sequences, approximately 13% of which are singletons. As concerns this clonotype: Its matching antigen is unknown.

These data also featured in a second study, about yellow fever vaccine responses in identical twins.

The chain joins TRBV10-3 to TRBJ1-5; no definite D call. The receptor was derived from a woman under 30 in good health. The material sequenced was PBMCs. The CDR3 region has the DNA TGTGCCATCAGTGACCCGGACGGAATAAGCAATCAGCCCCAGCATTTT. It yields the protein CAISDPDGISNQPQHF.